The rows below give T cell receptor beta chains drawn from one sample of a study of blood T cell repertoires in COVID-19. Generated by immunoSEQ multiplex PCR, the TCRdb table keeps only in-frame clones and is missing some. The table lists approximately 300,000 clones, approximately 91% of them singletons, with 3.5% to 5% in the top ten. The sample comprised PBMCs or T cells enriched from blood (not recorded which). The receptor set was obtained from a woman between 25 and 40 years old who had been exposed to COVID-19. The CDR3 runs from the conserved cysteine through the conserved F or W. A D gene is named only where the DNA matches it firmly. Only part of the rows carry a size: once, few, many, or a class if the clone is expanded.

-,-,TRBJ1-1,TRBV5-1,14,TGCGCCAGCAGCTTGGGGGGCAGGGACACTGAAGCTTTCTTT,CASSLGGRDTEAFF
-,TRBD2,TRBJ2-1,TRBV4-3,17,TGCGCCAGCAGCCAAGCAATAACTAGCGGGGGTCCCAAGGAGCAGTTCTTC,CASSQAITSGGPKEQFF
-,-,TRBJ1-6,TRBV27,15,TGTGCCAGCAGTATCAAACAGTCTTATAATTCACCCCTCCACTTT,CASSIKQSYNSPLHF
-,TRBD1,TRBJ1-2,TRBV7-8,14,TGTGCCAGCAGCCCCAGGACAGGGAACTATGGCTACACCTTC,CASSPRTGNYGYTF
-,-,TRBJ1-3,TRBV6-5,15,TGTGCCAGCAGTTACGGTGGCCCCCCTGGAAACACCATATATTTT,CASSYGGPPGNTIYF
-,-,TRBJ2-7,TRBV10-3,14,TGTGCCATCAGTCCCGCGGGGAAGGGCTACGAGCAGTACTTC,CAISPAGKGYEQYF
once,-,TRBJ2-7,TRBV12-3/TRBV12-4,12,TGTGCCAGCAGTTTTCTGGGGCACGAGCAGTACTTC,CASSFLGHEQYF
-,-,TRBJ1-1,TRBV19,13,TGTGCCAGTACCCGGGGGGGTCCGAGTGAAGCTTTCTTT,CASTRGGPSEAFF
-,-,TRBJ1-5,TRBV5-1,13,TGCGCCAGCAGCTTGGCAGGGATGCAGCCCCAGCATTTT,CASSLAGMQPQHF
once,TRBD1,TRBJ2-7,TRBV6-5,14,TGTGCCAGCAGTAGTCGACAGGGTACCTACGAGCAGTACTTC,CASSSRQGTYEQYF
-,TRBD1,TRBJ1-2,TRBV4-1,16,TGCGCCAGCAGCCAGGTAGACAGGGTTACTAACTATGGCTACACCTTC,CASSQVDRVTNYGYTF
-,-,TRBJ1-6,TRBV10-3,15,TGTGCCATCAGCACCGAACAGGGCCTAGATTCACCCCTCCACTTT,CAISTEQGLDSPLHF
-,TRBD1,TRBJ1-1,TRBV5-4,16,TGTGCCAGCAGCTCGATGGGGGACAGGGACCCGGGTGGAGCTTTCTTT,CASSSMGDRDPGGAFF
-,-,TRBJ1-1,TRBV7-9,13,TGTGCCAGCAGCGCTGGACAGAACACTGAAGCTTTCTTT,CASSAGQNTEAFF
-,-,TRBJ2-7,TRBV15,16,TGTGCCACCAGCAGAGGATACATACCTTTCTCCTACGAGCAGTACTTC,CATSRGYIPFSYEQYF
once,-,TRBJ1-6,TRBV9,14,TGTGCCAGCAGCGCCAGGGAGGGTAATTCACCCCTCCACTTT,CASSAREGNSPLHF
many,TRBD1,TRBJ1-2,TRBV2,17,TGTGCCAGCAGCGGCGGACAGGGGGCAGGTTTACACTATGGCTACACCTTC,CASSGGQGAGLHYGYTF
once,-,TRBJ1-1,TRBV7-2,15,TGTGCCAGCGCCCTTCTAGGGGCCTTGAACACTGAAGCTTTCTTT,CASALLGALNTEAFF
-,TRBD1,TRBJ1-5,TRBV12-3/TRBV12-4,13,TGTGCCAGCAGTCTCACAGGGGTCCAGCCCCAGCATTTT,CASSLTGVQPQHF
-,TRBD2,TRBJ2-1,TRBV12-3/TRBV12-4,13,TGTGCCAGCAGTTGGACTAGGTCCAATGAGCAGTTCTTC,CASSWTRSNEQFF
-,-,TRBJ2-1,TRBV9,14,TGTGCCAGCAGCGTAGGAGTGGTCCACAATGAGCAGTTCTTC,CASSVGVVHNEQFF
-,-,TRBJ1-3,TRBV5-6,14,TGTGCCAGCAGCTTGGGTTACTCTGGAAACACCATATATTTT,CASSLGYSGNTIYF
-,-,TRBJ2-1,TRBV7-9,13,TGTGCCAGCAGCTCCCCCGACTTAAGGGAGCAGTTCTTC,CASSSPDLREQFF
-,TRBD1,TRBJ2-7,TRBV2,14,TGTGCCAGCAGGACAGGGCGTGGTGCCTACGAGCAGTACTTC,CASRTGRGAYEQYF
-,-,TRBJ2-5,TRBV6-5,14,TGTGCCAGCAGTTACTGGGCTTATCAAGAGACCCAGTACTTC,CASSYWAYQETQYF
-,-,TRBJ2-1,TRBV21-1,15,TGTGCCAGCGGCTCGACTAGCGGGGCCTCCAATGAGCAGTTCTTC,CASGSTSGASNEQFF
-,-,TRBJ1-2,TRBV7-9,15,TGTGCCAGCCACCCTAGCACCTACTCTAACTATGGCTACACCTTC,CASHPSTYSNYGYTF
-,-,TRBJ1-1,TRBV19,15,TGTGCCAGTAGTATACGAGGCAGTCCTTCAGCTGAAGCTTTCTTT,CASSIRGSPSAEAFF
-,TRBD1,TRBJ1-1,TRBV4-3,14,TGCGCCAGCAGCCAGGGGACAGTGAACACTGAAGCTTTCTTT,CASSQGTVNTEAFF
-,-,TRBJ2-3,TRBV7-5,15,TGTGCCCCACAGGTGAGGACTAGCGGGGAAGATACGCAGTATTTT,CAPQVRTSGEDTQYF
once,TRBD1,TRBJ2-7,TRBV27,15,TGTGCCAGCAGTTTATATAGGACAGGGGGTCACGAGCAGTACTTC,CASSLYRTGGHEQYF
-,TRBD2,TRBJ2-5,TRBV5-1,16,TGCGCCAGCAGCTCCATGACTAGCGGCGTGCAAGAGACCCAGTACTTC,CASSSMTSGVQETQYF
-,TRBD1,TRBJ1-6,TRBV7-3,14,TGTGCCAGCAGCCTAGGACAGGGAGGATCACCCCTCCACTTT,CASSLGQGGSPLHF
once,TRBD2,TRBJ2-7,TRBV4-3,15,TGCGCCAGCAGCCACCAAGCGGGGGATACCTACGAGCAGTACTTC,CASSHQAGDTYEQYF
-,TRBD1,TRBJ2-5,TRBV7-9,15,TGTGCCAGCAGATCCCTCCGGGACAGGGAGGAGACCCAGTACTTC,CASRSLRDREETQYF
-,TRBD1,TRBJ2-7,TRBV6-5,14,TGTGCCAGCAGGGCGGGACAGGACTTGAACGAGCAGTACTTC,CASRAGQDLNEQYF
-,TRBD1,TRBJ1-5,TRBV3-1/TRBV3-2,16,TGTGCCAGCAGCCAAGAGAACCAGGGGGCTAGTCAGCCCCAGCATTTT,CASSQENQGASQPQHF
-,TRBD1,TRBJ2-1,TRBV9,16,TGTGCCAGCAGCCGTAGAGAAGGGACAGGGATCGATGAGCAGTTCTTC,CASSRREGTGIDEQFF
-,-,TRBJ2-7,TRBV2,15,TGTGCCAGCAGTGAAGGGCCAGGGTTCGTATACGAGCAGTACTTC,CASSEGPGFVYEQYF
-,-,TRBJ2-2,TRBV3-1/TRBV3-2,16,TGTGCCAGCAGCCAAGGAAGCGGACCTAACACCGGGGAGCTGTTTTTT,CASSQGSGPNTGELFF